This is a list of T cell receptor beta chains from one sample in a study of blood T cell repertoires in COVID-19. The table came from immunoSEQ multiplex PCR; TCRdb's copy has only in-frame clones and leaves some out. Of under 80,000 clones in the sample, 80% to 90% were seen once. The sequencing input was peripheral blood. The receptor set was obtained from a man older than 75 in a cohort sampled during active COVID-19. CDR3s include the opening cysteine and the closing phenylalanine or tryptophan. The D gene is left open where the match is weak. The size entry is marked missing in some rows and otherwise reads once, few, many or a size class.

J gene | clone size | V gene | D gene | CDR3 protein | CDR3 DNA
TRBJ2-7 | NA | TRBV28 | TRBD1 | CASSTGTGAQYF | TGTGCCAGCAGTACCGGGACAGGGGCTCAGTACTTC
TRBJ1-4 | NA | TRBV12-5 | NA | CASGLEGEKLFF | TGTGCTAGTGGACTGGAGGGAGAAAAACTGTTTTTT
TRBJ2-7 | NA | TRBV18 | NA | CASSPPPGFYEQYF | TGTGCCAGCTCACCGCCTCCGGGATTCTACGAGCAGTACTTC
TRBJ2-7 | NA | TRBV7-2 | NA | CASSDYYEQYF | TGTGCCAGCAGCGACTACTACGAGCAGTACTTC
TRBJ2-7 | NA | TRBV5-4 | TRBD2 | CASSSLAGSSYEQYF | TGTGCCAGCAGCTCGCTAGCGGGTAGCTCCTACGAGCAGTACTTC
TRBJ1-1 | NA | TRBV6-5 | TRBD1 | CASTTGAHGAEAFF | TGTGCCAGCACTACAGGGGCTCATGGCGCTGAAGCTTTCTTT
TRBJ2-1 | NA | TRBV6-2/TRBV6-3 | TRBD1 | CASSYGTGGYYEQFF | TGTGCCAGCAGTTACGGGACAGGGGGCTACTATGAGCAGTTCTTC
TRBJ2-5 | NA | TRBV28 | NA | CASSSGQGRETQYF | TGTGCCAGCAGTTCGGGGCAGGGGCGCGAGACCCAGTACTTC
TRBJ2-5 | NA | TRBV5-6 | TRBD1 | CASSFRTGGFETQYF | TGTGCCAGCAGCTTTCGGACAGGGGGCTTTGAGACCCAGTACTTC
TRBJ2-5 | NA | TRBV5-5 | TRBD1 | CASSFTGAWETQYF | TGTGCCAGCAGCTTCACAGGGGCTTGGGAGACCCAGTACTTC
TRBJ2-4 | NA | TRBV7-2 | NA | CASSKERDIQYF | TGTGCCAGCAGCAAGGAGAGGGACATTCAGTACTTC
TRBJ2-6 | once | TRBV27 | NA | CASSLLSVGLRHSGANVLTF | TGTGCCAGCAGTTTATTAAGTGTGGGACTCCGGCACTCTGGGGCCAACGTCCTGACTTTC
TRBJ1-1 | NA | TRBV19 | NA | CASSIMRGPGTEAFF | TGTGCCAGTAGTATCATGAGAGGTCCGGGCACTGAAGCTTTCTTT
TRBJ1-2 | NA | TRBV3-1/TRBV3-2 | TRBD1 | CASSPGTAVLYGYTF | TGTGCCAGCAGCCCGGGGACAGCCGTCTTATATGGCTACACCTTC
TRBJ1-4 | NA | TRBV14 | NA | CASSRGRGGIF | TGTGCCAGCAGCCGGGGCAGGGGTGGGATTTTT
TRBJ1-3 | NA | TRBV29-1 | TRBD1 | CSAVQGASGNTIYF | TGCAGCGCAGTACAGGGGGCATCGGGAAACACCATATATTTT
TRBJ2-6 | NA | TRBV9 | NA | CASSAIRRESSGANVLTF | TGTGCCAGCAGCGCAATCCGGAGGGAAAGCTCTGGGGCCAACGTCCTGACTTTC
TRBJ2-3 | NA | TRBV12-3/TRBV12-4 | NA | CASTFGGTQYF | TGTGCCAGCACCTTTGGAGGTACGCAGTATTTT
TRBJ2-3 | NA | TRBV12-3/TRBV12-4 | NA | CASRLSGDTQYF | TGTGCCAGCAGGCTCTCCGGGGATACGCAGTATTTT
TRBJ1-5 | NA | TRBV6-5 | NA | CASSQSGGGNQPQHF | TGTGCCAGCAGTCAAAGCGGGGGTGGCAATCAGCCCCAGCATTTT
TRBJ2-7 | NA | TRBV5-4 | NA | CASSLAPQYYEQYF | TGTGCCAGCAGCTTGGCACCGCAGTACTACGAGCAGTACTTC
TRBJ2-2 | NA | TRBV6-5 | TRBD2 | CASSGTSGRELFF | TGTGCCAGCAGCGGGACTAGTGGCCGGGAGCTGTTTTTT
TRBJ2-1 | NA | TRBV14 | TRBD2 | CASSLSLGLAVNEQFF | TGTGCCAGCAGCCTTAGCCTGGGACTAGCGGTCAATGAGCAGTTCTTC
TRBJ1-2 | NA | TRBV6-2/TRBV6-3 | TRBD1 | CASSIRTGGNTF | TGTGCCAGCAGCATACGGACAGGGGGCAATACCTTC
TRBJ1-5 | NA | TRBV28 | NA | CASSLTEAGQQPQHF | TGTGCCAGCAGTTTAACGGAAGCGGGACAACAGCCCCAGCATTTT
TRBJ2-1 | NA | TRBV7-2 | TRBD1 | CASSLDRNEQFF | TGTGCCAGCAGCTTGGACAGGAATGAGCAGTTCTTC
TRBJ1-3 | NA | TRBV23-1 | NA | CASSQSEVSGNTIYF | TGCGCCAGCAGTCAATCGGAGGTCTCTGGAAACACCATATATTTT
TRBJ1-1 | NA | TRBV7-2 | NA | CASGNSGIGQNTEAFF | TGTGCCAGCGGCAACTCGGGGATCGGTCAGAACACTGAAGCTTTCTTT
TRBJ1-1 | NA | TRBV4-3 | NA | CASSQDDMAGMNTEAFF | TGCGCCAGCAGCCAAGATGATATGGCAGGGATGAACACTGAAGCTTTCTTT
TRBJ2-5 | NA | TRBV7-8 | NA | CASSPTGEVGETQYF | TGTGCCAGCAGCCCAACAGGGGAGGTCGGGGAGACCCAGTACTTC
TRBJ1-2 | NA | TRBV27 | NA | CASSSIRDGYTF | TGTGCCAGCAGTTCCATCAGGGATGGCTACACCTTC
TRBJ1-5 | NA | TRBV2 | NA | CASSKDSQPQHF | TGTGCCAGCAGTAAAGACAGCCAGCCCCAGCATTTT
TRBJ1-4 | NA | TRBV7-2 | NA | CASSLGITNEKLFF | TGTGCCAGCAGCCTCGGGATAACTAATGAAAAACTGTTTTTT
TRBJ1-6 | NA | TRBV6-5 | TRBD1 | CASRSPRGRGSPLHF | TGTGCCAGCAGGTCCCCCAGGGGGCGCGGATCACCCCTCCACTTT
TRBJ2-5 | NA | TRBV12-3/TRBV12-4 | TRBD2 | CASGGGETQYF | TGTGCCAGCGGGGGGGGAGAGACCCAGTACTTC
TRBJ2-2 | NA | TRBV11-2 | NA | CASSPGQTNTGELFF | TGTGCCAGCAGCCCTGGACAAACTAACACCGGGGAGCTGTTTTTT
TRBJ2-3 | once | TRBV4-3 | NA | CASSQSGEVGTQYF | TGCGCCAGCAGCCAATCGGGGGAAGTAGGTACGCAGTATTTT
TRBJ2-2 | NA | TRBV7-2 | TRBD2 | CASSLKRRGGTGELFF | TGTGCCAGCAGCTTAAAGCGGCGGGGAGGGACCGGGGAGCTGTTTTTT
TRBJ1-3 | few | TRBV4-2 | NA | CASSQERRVSGNTIYF | TGTGCCAGCAGCCAAGAGAGACGGGTATCTGGAAACACCATATATTTT
TRBJ2-5 | NA | TRBV7-2 | TRBD2 | CASSSGLAGRETQYF | TGTGCCAGCAGCTCGGGACTAGCGGGGCGAGAGACCCAGTACTTC
TRBJ2-2 | NA | TRBV24-1 | NA | CATSASDTGELFF | TGTGCCACCAGTGCATCGGACACCGGGGAGCTGTTTTTT
TRBJ1-2 | NA | TRBV5-5 | NA | CASSLVGQGIYGYTF | TGTGCCAGCAGCTTGGTAGGGCAGGGGATCTATGGCTACACCTTC
TRBJ2-2 | NA | TRBV7-7 | TRBD1 | CASSLAIGQGPSGELFF | TGTGCCAGCAGCTTAGCCATCGGACAGGGCCCGTCCGGGGAGCTGTTTTTT
TRBJ1-5 | NA | TRBV5-5 | TRBD1 | CASGPGQGAASNQPQHF | TGTGCCAGCGGACCGGGACAGGGTGCAGCCAGCAATCAGCCCCAGCATTTT
TRBJ2-1 | NA | TRBV7-3 | NA | CASSLERPRKYNEQFF | TGTGCCAGCAGCTTAGAGCGGCCTAGGAAATACAATGAGCAGTTCTTC
TRBJ1-4 | NA | TRBV27 | NA | CASKTSGSYATNEKLFF | TGTGCCAGCAAAACCTCAGGGTCCTATGCAACTAATGAAAAACTGTTTTTT
TRBJ1-2 | NA | TRBV2 | NA | CASSDPLQGGQFNYGYTF | TGTGCCAGCAGCGATCCCCTGCAGGGTGGCCAATTTAACTATGGCTACACCTTC
TRBJ2-1 | NA | TRBV9 | TRBD1 | CASSPLVWDRVNNEQFF | TGTGCCAGCAGCCCCCTTGTTTGGGACAGGGTTAACAATGAGCAGTTCTTC
TRBJ1-1 | NA | TRBV5-4 | TRBD1 | CASSFRQGAGAEAFF | TGTGCCAGCAGCTTTAGGCAGGGGGCTGGGGCTGAAGCTTTCTTT
TRBJ1-2 | NA | TRBV27 | TRBD1 | CASSLTTGFGYTF | TGTGCCAGCAGCCTGACGACAGGGTTTGGCTACACCTTC